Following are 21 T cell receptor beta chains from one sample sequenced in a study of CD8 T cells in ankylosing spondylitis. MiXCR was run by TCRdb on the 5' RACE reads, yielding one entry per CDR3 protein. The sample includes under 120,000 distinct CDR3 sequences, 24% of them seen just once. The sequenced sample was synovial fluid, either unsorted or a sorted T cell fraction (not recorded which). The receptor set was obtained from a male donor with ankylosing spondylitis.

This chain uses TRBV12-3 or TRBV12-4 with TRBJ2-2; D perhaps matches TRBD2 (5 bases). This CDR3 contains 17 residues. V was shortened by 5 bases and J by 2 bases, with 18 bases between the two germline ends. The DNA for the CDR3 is TGTGCCAGCAGTCCCGCTTCCAGCGGAAGTAACACCGGGGAGCTGTTTTTT. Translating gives CASSPASSGSNTGELFF.

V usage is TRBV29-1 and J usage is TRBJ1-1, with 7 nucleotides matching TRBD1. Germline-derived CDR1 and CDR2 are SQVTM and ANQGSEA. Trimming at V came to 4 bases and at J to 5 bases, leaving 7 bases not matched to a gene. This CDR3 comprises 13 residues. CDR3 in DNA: TGCAGCGTTGGGATGCACAGGGGTACTGAAGCTTTCTTT. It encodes CSVGMHRGTEAFF.

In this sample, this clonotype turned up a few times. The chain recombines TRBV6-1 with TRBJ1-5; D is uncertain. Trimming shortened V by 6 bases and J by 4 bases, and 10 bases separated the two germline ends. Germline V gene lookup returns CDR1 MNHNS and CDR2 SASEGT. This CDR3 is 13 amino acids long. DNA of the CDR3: TGTGCCAGCAGCCGGAGCGGGAATCAGCCCCAGCATTTT. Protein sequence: CASSRSGNQPQHF.

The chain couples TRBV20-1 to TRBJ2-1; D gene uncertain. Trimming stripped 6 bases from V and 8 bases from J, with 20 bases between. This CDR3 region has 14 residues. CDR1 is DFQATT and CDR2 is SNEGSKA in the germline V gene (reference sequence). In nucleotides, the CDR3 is TGCAGTGCCGCCTCGGTCCGTGTGGCCGATGAGCAGTTCTTC. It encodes CSAASVRVADEQFF.

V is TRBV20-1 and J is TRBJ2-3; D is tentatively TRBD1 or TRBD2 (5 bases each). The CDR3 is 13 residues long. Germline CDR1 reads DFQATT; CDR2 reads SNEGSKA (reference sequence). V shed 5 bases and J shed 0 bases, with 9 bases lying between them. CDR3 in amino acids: CSAHRDSTDTQYF. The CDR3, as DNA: TGCAGTGCTCACCGGGACAGCACAGATACGCAGTATTTT.

The CDR3 is CATSREDLANEKLFF. Here the CDR3 DNA reads TGTGCCACCAGCAGAGAGGACCTGGCGAATGAAAAACTGTTTTTT. The gene calls are TRBV15 and TRBJ1-4; D not resolved. Germline V CDR1 and CDR2: LNHNV, YYDKDF (reference sequence). The CDR3 runs 15 residues. The V gene lost 0 bases and the J gene lost 5 bases, with 10 bases spanning the gap.

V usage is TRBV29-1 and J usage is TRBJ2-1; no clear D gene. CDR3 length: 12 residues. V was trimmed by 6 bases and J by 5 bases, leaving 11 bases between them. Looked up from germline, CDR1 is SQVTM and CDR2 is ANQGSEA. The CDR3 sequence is CSVSDGNNEQFF. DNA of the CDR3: TGCAGCGTATCGGATGGTAACAATGAGCAGTTCTTC.

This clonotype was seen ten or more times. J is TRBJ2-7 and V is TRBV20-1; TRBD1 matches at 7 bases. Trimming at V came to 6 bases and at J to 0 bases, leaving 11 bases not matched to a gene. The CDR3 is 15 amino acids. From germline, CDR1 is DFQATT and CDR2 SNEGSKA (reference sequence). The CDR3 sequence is CSASTAGTASYEQYF. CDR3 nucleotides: TGCAGTGCATCAACTGCAGGGACAGCCTCCTACGAGCAGTACTTC.

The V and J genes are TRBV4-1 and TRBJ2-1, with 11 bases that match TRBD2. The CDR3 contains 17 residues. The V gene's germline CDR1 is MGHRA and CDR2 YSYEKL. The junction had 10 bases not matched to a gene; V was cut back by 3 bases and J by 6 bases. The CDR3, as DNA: TGCGCCAGCAGCCAGGGTAGCGGGAGGGCCGGCTCCAATGAGCAGTTCTTC. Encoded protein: CASSQGSGRAGSNEQFF.

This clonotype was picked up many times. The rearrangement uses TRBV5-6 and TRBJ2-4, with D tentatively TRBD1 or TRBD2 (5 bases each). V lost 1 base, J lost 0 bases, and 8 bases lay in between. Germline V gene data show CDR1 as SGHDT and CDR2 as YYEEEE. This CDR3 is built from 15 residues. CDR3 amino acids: CASSLLGTAKNIQYF. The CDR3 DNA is TGTGCCAGCAGCTTGCTAGGGACAGCCAAAAACATTCAGTACTTC.

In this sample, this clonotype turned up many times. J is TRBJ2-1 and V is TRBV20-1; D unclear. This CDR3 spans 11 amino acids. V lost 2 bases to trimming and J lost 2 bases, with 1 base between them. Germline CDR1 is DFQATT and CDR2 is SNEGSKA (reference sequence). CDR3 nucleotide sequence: TGCAGTGCTAGACCCTACAATGAGCAGTTCTTC. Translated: CSARPYNEQFF.

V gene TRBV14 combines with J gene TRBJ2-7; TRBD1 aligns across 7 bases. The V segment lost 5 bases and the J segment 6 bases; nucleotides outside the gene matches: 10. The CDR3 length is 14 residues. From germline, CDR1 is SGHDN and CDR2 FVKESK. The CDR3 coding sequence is TGTGCCAGCAGCGTGAGGAGAGACAGGGCCGAGCAGTACTTC. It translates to CASSVRRDRAEQYF. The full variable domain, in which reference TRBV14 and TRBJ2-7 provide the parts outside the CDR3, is EAGVTQFPSHSVIEKGQTVTLRCDPISGHDNLYWYRRVMGKEIKFLLHFVKESKQDESGMPNNRFLAERTGGTYSTLKVQPAELEDSGVYFCASSVRRDRAEQYFGPGTRLTVT.

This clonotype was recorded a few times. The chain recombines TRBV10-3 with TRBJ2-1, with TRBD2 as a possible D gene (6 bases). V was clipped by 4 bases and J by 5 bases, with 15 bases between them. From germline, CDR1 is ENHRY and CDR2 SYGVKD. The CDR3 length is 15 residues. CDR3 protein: CAISVAGTRNNEQFF. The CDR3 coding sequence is TGTGCCATCAGTGTTGCCGGGACTCGCAACAATGAGCAGTTCTTC.

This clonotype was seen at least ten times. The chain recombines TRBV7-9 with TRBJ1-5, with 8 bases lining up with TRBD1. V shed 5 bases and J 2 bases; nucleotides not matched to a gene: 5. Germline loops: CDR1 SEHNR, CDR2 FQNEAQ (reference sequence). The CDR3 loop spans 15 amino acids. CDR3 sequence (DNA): TGTGCCAGCAGCCAGCAGGGGGCTGGCAATCAGCCCCAGCATTTT. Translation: CASSQQGAGNQPQHF.

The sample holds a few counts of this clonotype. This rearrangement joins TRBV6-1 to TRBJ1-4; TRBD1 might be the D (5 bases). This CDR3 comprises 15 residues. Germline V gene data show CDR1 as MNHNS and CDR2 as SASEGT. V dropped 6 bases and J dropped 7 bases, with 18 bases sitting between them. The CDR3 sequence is CASRPADNGGEKLFF. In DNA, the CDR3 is TGTGCCAGCAGACCTGCGGACAACGGGGGTGAAAAACTGTTTTTT.

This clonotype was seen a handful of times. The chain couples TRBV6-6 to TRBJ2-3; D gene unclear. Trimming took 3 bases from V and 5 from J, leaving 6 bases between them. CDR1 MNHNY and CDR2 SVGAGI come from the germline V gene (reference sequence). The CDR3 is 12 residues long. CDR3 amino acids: CASSYLGDTQYF. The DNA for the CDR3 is TGTGCCAGCAGTTATCTTGGAGATACGCAGTATTTT.

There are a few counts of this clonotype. The CDR3 bases are TGCGCCAGCAGTGAAGTCAGGACTAGCAGTTACAATGAGCAGTTCTTC. This translates into CASSEVRTSSYNEQFF. The V call is TRBV10-2, the J call TRBJ2-1; 8 positions agree with TRBD2. This CDR3 is 16 amino acids long. V dropped 3 bases and J dropped 4; count of bases not matched to a gene: 8. The germline V gene has CDR1 WSHSY and CDR2 SAAADI.

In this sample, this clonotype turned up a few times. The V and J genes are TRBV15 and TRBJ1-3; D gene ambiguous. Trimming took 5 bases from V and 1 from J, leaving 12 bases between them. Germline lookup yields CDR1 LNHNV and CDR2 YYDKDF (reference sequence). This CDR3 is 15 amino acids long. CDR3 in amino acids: CATSGRSKSGNTIYF. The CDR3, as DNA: TGTGCCACCAGCGGTCGCTCGAAATCTGGAAACACCATATATTTT.

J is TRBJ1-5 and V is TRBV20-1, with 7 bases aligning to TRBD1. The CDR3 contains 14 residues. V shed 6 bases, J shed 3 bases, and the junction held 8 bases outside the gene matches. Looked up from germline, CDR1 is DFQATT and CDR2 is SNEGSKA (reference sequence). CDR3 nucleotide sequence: TGCAGTGCCAGCGACAGGGTAGTCAATCAGCCCCAGCATTTT. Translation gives CSASDRVVNQPQHF.

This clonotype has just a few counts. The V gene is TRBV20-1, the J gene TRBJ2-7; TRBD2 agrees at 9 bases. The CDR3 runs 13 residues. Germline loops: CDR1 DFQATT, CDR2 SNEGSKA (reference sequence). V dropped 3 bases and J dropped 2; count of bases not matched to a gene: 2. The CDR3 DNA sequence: TGCAGTGCTAGGATAGCGGGGGCCTACGAGCAGTACTTC. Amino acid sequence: CSARIAGAYEQYF.

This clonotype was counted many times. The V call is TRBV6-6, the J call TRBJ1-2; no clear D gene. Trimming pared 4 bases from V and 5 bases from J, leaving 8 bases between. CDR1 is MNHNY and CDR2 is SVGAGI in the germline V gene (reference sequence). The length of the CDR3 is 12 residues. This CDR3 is CASSSQRYGYTF. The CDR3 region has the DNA TGTGCCAGCAGTTCGCAAAGATATGGCTACACCTTC.